This TCR beta chain was sequenced in a study of PD-1 blockade in classical Hodgkin lymphoma. Across the study: Nivolumab was given intravenously to patients at 3 mg/kg every 2 weeks.

Relapse was seen in all patients after autologous stem cell transplantation, and brentuximab vedotin exposure was variable. Study outcomes and limitations: A reduction in baseline TCR diversity was reportedly seen in newly diagnosed patients relative to healthy donors. Complete responders entered with baseline diversity on par with newly diagnosed patients, the results showed.

Using immunoSEQ multiplex PCR, the repertoire was profiled, and TCRdb retains in-frame clones only, with some absent. The table records some 93,000 clones, 89% of them present only once. A note on this clone: What it binds is unknown.

J gave up 6 bases and V 4 bases, and 4 bases lay outside the gene matches. The CDR3 is 14 residues long. Germline values: CDR1 SGHDN, CDR2 FVKESK. Here the sequenced sample was peripheral blood mononuclear cells (PBMCs), taken before the second cycle of nivolumab. This sequence originates from a human donor with classical Hodgkin lymphoma. The V call is TRBV14, the J call TRBJ2-1, with 9 bases lining up with TRBD2. CDR3 nucleotides: TGTGCCAGCAGCCCCGGGACTAGCTTCAATGAGCAGTTCTTC. Its protein product is CASSPGTSFNEQFF.